The sample holds many counts of the clone carrying this T cell receptor beta chain. Unique molecular identifiers were used to barcode this TCRbeta library. TCRdb independently ran MiXCR on the PCR reads; one entry per CDR3 protein. The sample has some 180,000 distinct CDR3 sequences; approximately 6.3% are singletons. The data originate from a study of T-cell reconstitution after alpha-beta-depleted transplantation in children. The CDR3 totals 15 residues. Trimming stripped 3 bases from V and 3 bases from J, with 9 bases between. The germline CDR1 and CDR2 sequences are MNHEY and SMNVEV (reference sequence).

This sequence joins TRBV27 and TRBJ2-6; TRBD2 might be the D (6 bases). This clonotype was obtained from a boy aged 2-9 years with acute lymphoblastic leukemia, due to receive a stem cell transplant. Sequences were derived from PBMCs, sampled before TCRalphabeta/CD19-depleted stem cell transplant. The CDR3 coding sequence is TGTGCCAGCAGTTTGACGGGGGTTGGGGCCAACGTCCTGACTTTC. Encoded protein: CASSLTGVGANVLTF. Combining the CDR3 with reference TRBV27 and TRBJ2-6 gives the whole variable domain EAQVTQNPRYLITVTGKKLTVTCSQNMNHEYMSWYRQDPGLGLRQIYYSMNVEVTDKGDVPEGYKVSRKEKRNFPLILESPSPNQTSLYFCASSLTGVGANVLTFGAGSRLTVL.